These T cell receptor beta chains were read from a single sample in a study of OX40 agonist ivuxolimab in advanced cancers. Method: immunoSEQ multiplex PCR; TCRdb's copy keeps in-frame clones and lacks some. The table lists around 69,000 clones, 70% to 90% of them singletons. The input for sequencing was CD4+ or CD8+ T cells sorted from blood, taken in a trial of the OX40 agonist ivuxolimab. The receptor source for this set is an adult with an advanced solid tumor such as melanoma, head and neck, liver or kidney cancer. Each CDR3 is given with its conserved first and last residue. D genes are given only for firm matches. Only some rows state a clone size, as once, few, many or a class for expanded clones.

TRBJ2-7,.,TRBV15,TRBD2,TGTGCCACCAGCAAAAGTAGCGGGTCCTCCTACGAGCAGTACTTC,CATSKSSGSSYEQYF
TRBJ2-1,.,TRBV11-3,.,TGTGCCAGCACCAATTACCGGACTGCCAACAATGAGCAGTTCTTC,CASTNYRTANNEQFF
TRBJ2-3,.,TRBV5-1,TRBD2,TGCGCCAGCAGCTTTTCTAGCGGGTGGGACACAGATACGCAGTATTTT,CASSFSSGWDTDTQYF
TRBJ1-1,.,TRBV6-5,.,TGTGCCAGCAGTAGGCCGGGGACACCGAACACTGAAGCTTTCTTT,CASSRPGTPNTEAFF
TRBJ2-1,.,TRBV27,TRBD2,TGTGCCAGCAGTTCCGACAAGACTAGCGGAGGGTACAATGAGCAGTTCTTC,CASSSDKTSGGYNEQFF
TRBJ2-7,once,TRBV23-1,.,TGCGCCACCTCTCTTTGGCTGCGGACCTACGAGCAGTACTTC,CATSLWLRTYEQYF
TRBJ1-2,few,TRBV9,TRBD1,TGTGCCAGCAGCGTAGTTGACAGGGTAGGGGGCTACACCTTC,CASSVVDRVGGYTF
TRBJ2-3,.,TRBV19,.,TGTGCCAGTAGTAGTGGGGCGGGGGCAAGTACGCAGTATTTT,CASSSGAGASTQYF
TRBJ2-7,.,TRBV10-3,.,TGTGCCATCAGTGAGTCCCAGTACGAGCAGTACTTC,CAISESQYEQYF
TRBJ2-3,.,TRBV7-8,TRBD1,TGTGCCAGCAGCCAAAACAGGGGTGCCCAAACATTCGATACGCAGTATTTT,CASSQNRGAQTFDTQYF
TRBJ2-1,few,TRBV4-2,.,TGTGCCAGCAGCCGATCTTCCCCGGGACTTCCCTACAATGAGCAGTTCTTC,CASSRSSPGLPYNEQFF
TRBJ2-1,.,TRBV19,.,TGTGCCAGTACCCAAGGGAAGGGGGGCGTCAGTGTCTACAATGAGCAGTTCTTC,CASTQGKGGVSVYNEQFF
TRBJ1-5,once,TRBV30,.,TGTGCCTGGAGTGAATTAGTTGGCAATCAGCCCCAGCATTTT,CAWSELVGNQPQHF
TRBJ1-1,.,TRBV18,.,TGTGCCAGCTCCCTGGCGGGCAGGGGCGACACTGAAGCTTTCTTT,CASSLAGRGDTEAFF
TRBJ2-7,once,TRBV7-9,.,TGTGCCAGCAGCTTAATAGCAGGGAACTACGAGCAGTACTTC,CASSLIAGNYEQYF
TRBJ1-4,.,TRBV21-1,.,TGTGCCAGCAGCTCTCAGGGTCAGGCTGAAAAACTGTTTTTT,CASSSQGQAEKLFF
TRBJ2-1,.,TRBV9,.,TGTGCCAGCAGCGTAGAAGACTACTCCTACAATGAGCAGTTCTTC,CASSVEDYSYNEQFF
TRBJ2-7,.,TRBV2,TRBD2,TGTGCCAGCAGTAGGTCGGCTAGCGGAGTCTACGAGCAGTACTTC,CASSRSASGVYEQYF
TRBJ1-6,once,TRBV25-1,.,TGTGCCAGCGCGGGACTGAGCTATAATTCACCCCTCCACTTT,CASAGLSYNSPLHF
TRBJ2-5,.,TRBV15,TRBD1,TGTGCCACCACCCCGAGGGACAGTTTTGAAGAGACCCAGTACTTC,CATTPRDSFEETQYF
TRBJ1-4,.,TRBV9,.,TGTGCCAGCAGCCGGGACCCTGGGCTTAATGAAAAACTGTTTTTT,CASSRDPGLNEKLFF
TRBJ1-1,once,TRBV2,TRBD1,TGTGCCAGCAGTGAAATCGGGACAGGGGGGAGCACTGAAGCTTTCTTT,CASSEIGTGGSTEAFF
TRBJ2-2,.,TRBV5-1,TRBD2,TGCGCCAGCAGCTTGAGCGGGACTAGCGGGAACACCGGGGAGCTGTTTTTT,CASSLSGTSGNTGELFF
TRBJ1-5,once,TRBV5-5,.,TGTGCCGCCCGCAGGACGGGCAATCAGCCCCAGCATTTT,CAARRTGNQPQHF
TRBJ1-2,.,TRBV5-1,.,TGCGCCAGCAGCTTCACATGGGACAAAAACTATGGCTACACCTTC,CASSFTWDKNYGYTF
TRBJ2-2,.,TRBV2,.,TGTGCCAGCAGCCAACAGGGAGTAAACACCGGGGAGCTGTTTTTT,CASSQQGVNTGELFF
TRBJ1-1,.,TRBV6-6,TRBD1,TGTGCCAGCAGTTACATGTCGGGACAGGATAACACTGAAGCTTTCTTT,CASSYMSGQDNTEAFF
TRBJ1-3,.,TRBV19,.,TGTGCCAGTAGTATAGATCAACACCCGCTCTCCGGAAACACCATATATTTT,CASSIDQHPLSGNTIYF
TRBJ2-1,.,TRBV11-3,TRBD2,TGTGCCAGCAGTTATACCTCTAGCGGGAGTAATGAGCAGTTCTTC,CASSYTSSGSNEQFF
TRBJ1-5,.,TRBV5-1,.,TGCGCCAGCAGCTTGCAGGTAAATCAGCCCCAGCATTTT,CASSLQVNQPQHF
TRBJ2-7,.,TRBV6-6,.,TGTGCCAGCAGTTACTCGTACGGATTCTCCTACGAGCAGTACTTC,CASSYSYGFSYEQYF
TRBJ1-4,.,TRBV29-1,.,TGCAGCGCAGACAAGGGAAATGAAAAACTGTTTTTT,CSADKGNEKLFF
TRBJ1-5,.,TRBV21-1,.,TGTGCCAGCAGCAAAGTGAACGAAGTCCGAATTAGTCAGCCCCAGCATTTT,CASSKVNEVRISQPQHF
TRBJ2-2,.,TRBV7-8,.,TGTGCCAGCAGTTCCACCGGGACTAACACCGGGGAGCTGTTTTTT,CASSSTGTNTGELFF
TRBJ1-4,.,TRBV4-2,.,TGTGCCAGCAGCCGCGTACAGGCTTCGGAGCATGAAAAACTGTTTTTT,CASSRVQASEHEKLFF
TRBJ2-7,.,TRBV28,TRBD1,TGTGCCAGCAGTTTACTCGGACAGGGGGCATACGAGCAGTACTTC,CASSLLGQGAYEQYF
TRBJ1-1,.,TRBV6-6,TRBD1,TGTGCCAGCAGCACAGGGGGCGTGAACACTGAAGCTTTCTTT,CASSTGGVNTEAFF